The 32 T cell receptor beta chains listed next were all sequenced from one sample in a study of blood T cell repertoires in COVID-19. The table came from immunoSEQ multiplex PCR; TCRdb's copy has only in-frame clones and leaves some out. The profile shows 200,000 to 250,000 clones, around 87% of them singletons. Sequenced material: PBMCs or T cells enriched from blood (not recorded which). These receptors all come from a young woman in a cohort exposed to, infected with or recovered from COVID-19 (not recorded which).

This clone was seen a few times. The chain recombines TRBV11-1 with TRBJ2-5, with D unclear. The CDR3 contains 14 residues. CDR1 and CDR2 from the germline V gene are SGHAT and FQDESV (reference sequence). V lost 1 base and J lost 1, with 7 bases in between. The CDR3 DNA sequence: TGTGCCAGCAGCTTAGATCCCGTCCAAGAGACCCAGTACTTC. This gives the protein CASSLDPVQETQYF.

V gene TRBV13 combines with J gene TRBJ2-5; 9 nucleotides line up with TRBD1. V trimming: 2 bases; J trimming: 3 bases; junction bases outside the gene matches: 4. The CDR3 length is 15 residues. Germline V lookup: CDR1 PRHDT, CDR2 FYEKMQ (reference sequence). As DNA, the CDR3 is TGTGCCAGCAGCTTAAAGGACAGGGGAGAAGAGACCCAGTACTTC. This gives the protein CASSLKDRGEETQYF.

The chain links TRBV4-2 to TRBJ2-1; 10 bases align to TRBD2. The V and J ends lost 1 base and 6 bases, in that order; junction bases with no gene match: 3. CDR1 and CDR2 (germline): LGHNA, YNFKEQ. The CDR3 totals 15 residues. CDR3: CASSQVTSGINEQFF. DNA for the CDR3: TGTGCCAGCAGCCAAGTCACTAGCGGGATCAATGAGCAGTTCTTC.

V usage is TRBV9 and J usage is TRBJ1-3; TRBD1 matches 8 bases. Germline V gene data show CDR1 as SGDLS and CDR2 as YYNGEE. V gave up 0 bases and J gave up 1 base; unmatched junction bases: 0. The CDR3 is 15 residues long. The CDR3 sequence: CASSVGQGSGNTIYF. The CDR3 nucleotides read TGTGCCAGCAGCGTAGGACAGGGGTCTGGAAACACCATATATTTT.

The rearrangement uses TRBV3-1 (or the pseudogene TRBV3-2) and TRBJ1-2; D gene unclear. With 0 bases removed from V and 5 bases from J, the gap between germline ends came to 19 bases. Germline lookup yields CDR1 LGHDT and CDR2 YNNKEL (reference sequence). The CDR3 covers 17 residues. The CDR3 sequence: CASSQDSTRLLPYGYTF. The CDR3 bases are TGTGCCAGCAGCCAAGATTCTACCCGCCTCCTACCTTATGGCTACACCTTC.

This rearrangement joins TRBV11-3 to TRBJ1-2; 7 nucleotides align to TRBD1. Unmatched junction bases numbered 11, after V lost 4 bases and J lost 3 bases. Germline CDR1 is SGHNT and CDR2 is YENEEA. CDR3 length: 16 residues. CDR3 sequence: CASSSEGRGGDYGYTF. For the CDR3, the DNA is TGTGCCAGCAGCTCCGAGGGTAGAGGGGGCGACTATGGCTACACCTTC.

The chain uses TRBV11-3 and TRBJ1-4; D is perhaps TRBD1 (5 bases). V was pared by 8 bases and J by 1 base, with 11 bases between. Germline loops: CDR1 SGHNT, CDR2 YENEEA. The CDR3 runs 14 residues. The CDR3 spells CASSAGVTNEKLFF. Written as DNA, the CDR3 is TGTGCCAGCTCCGCGGGGGTAACTAATGAAAAACTGTTTTTT.

J is TRBJ2-7 and V is TRBV12-5; 9 nucleotides line up with TRBD1. V lost 5 bases to trimming and J lost 2 bases; unmatched junction nucleotides: 22. This CDR3 has 20 amino acids. Germline V lookup: CDR1 LGHNT, CDR2 FRNRAP. The CDR3 bases are TGTGCTAGTGGTCCACCCCCAGGGACAGGGAGGGGAGCCGGCGCCTACGAGCAGTACTTC. This encodes CASGPPPGTGRGAGAYEQYF.

This chain links TRBV7-6 with TRBJ2-7; 7 bases align to TRBD1. Germline V gene data show CDR1 as SGHVS and CDR2 as FNYEAQ. Unmatched junction bases numbered 4, after V lost 4 bases and J lost 1 base. The length of the CDR3 is 14 residues. Here the CDR3 reads CASSSGTVSYEQYF. As DNA, the CDR3 is TGTGCCAGCAGCTCCGGGACAGTATCCTACGAGCAGTACTTC.

This chain uses TRBV19 with TRBJ1-5; TRBD1 might be the D (5 bases). V was clipped by 1 base and J by 4 bases, with 8 bases between them. The germline gives CDR1 LNHDA, CDR2 SQIVND (reference sequence). The CDR3 is made up of 14 amino acids. DNA of the CDR3: TGTGCCAGTAGTATAGGGGCAGGGAATCAGCCCCAGCATTTT. This sequence encodes CASSIGAGNQPQHF.

The V gene is TRBV6-5, the J gene TRBJ2-7; 9 bases line up with TRBD1. J lost 0 bases, V lost 10 bases, and 10 bases had no gene match. Germline V CDR1 and CDR2: MNHEY, SVGAGI. This CDR3 has 15 amino acids. The CDR3 DNA sequence: TGTGCCACCTTGGACAGGGGACATTCCTCCTACGAGCAGTACTTC. Translation: CATLDRGHSSYEQYF.

The chain employs TRBV19 and TRBJ1-1, with 7 bases that match TRBD1. Trimming at V came to 6 bases and at J to 3 bases, leaving 13 bases not matched to a gene. This CDR3 has 16 amino acids. Looked up from germline, CDR1 is LNHDA and CDR2 is SQIVND (reference sequence). The CDR3 region is CASRVGTASSYTEAFF. The CDR3 nucleotides read TGTGCCAGTAGGGTAGGGACAGCCTCCTCCTACACTGAAGCTTTCTTT.

The chain links TRBV2 to TRBJ2-3; TRBD1 agrees at 7 bases. Per the germline V gene, CDR1 is SNHLY and CDR2 is FYNNEI. There are 14 residues in the CDR3. V trimming: 6 bases; J trimming: 7 bases; junction bases outside the gene matches: 10. The CDR3 coding sequence is TGTGCCAGCAGGGCACAGGGGCCAACTTATACGCAGTATTTT. Amino acids: CASRAQGPTYTQYF.

This rearrangement joins TRBV14 to TRBJ2-3; 7 positions agree with TRBD2. Germline V gene data show CDR1 as SGHDN and CDR2 as FVKESK. J gave up 0 bases and V 3 bases, and 9 bases lay outside the gene matches. The CDR3 sequence is 17 residues long. The CDR3 loop is CASSHAGVHLSTDTQYF. In DNA form, the CDR3 reads TGTGCCAGCAGCCACGCGGGAGTACACCTTAGCACAGATACGCAGTATTTT. Full variable domain (remainder filled in from reference TRBV14 and TRBJ2-3): EAGVTQFPSHSVIEKGQTVTLRCDPISGHDNLYWYRRVMGKEIKFLLHFVKESKQDESGMPNNRFLAERTGGTYSTLKVQPAELEDSGVYFCASSHAGVHLSTDTQYFGPGTRLTVL.

The rearrangement uses TRBV24-1 and TRBJ2-3, with 9 bases that match TRBD2. Germline loops: CDR1 KGHDR, CDR2 SFDVKD. The CDR3 spans 15 residues. V shed 7 bases and J 4 bases; nucleotides not matched to a gene: 8. This CDR3 is CATSASGKGADTQYF. The DNA for the CDR3 is TGTGCCACCAGCGCTAGCGGGAAAGGGGCAGATACGCAGTATTTT.

The V gene is TRBV27, the J gene TRBJ1-5; D remains unclear. This CDR3 is built from 15 residues. With 6 bases removed from V and 0 bases from J, the gap between germline ends came to 12 bases. The germline CDR1 and CDR2 sequences are MNHEY and SMNVEV (reference sequence). CDR3 bases: TGTGCCAGCAGGAGAACAGAAGATAGCAATCAGCCCCAGCATTTT. Translation: CASRRTEDSNQPQHF.

The chain carries TRBV9 and TRBJ1-6; perhaps TRBD1 as D (5 bases). CDR1 is SGDLS, CDR2 YYNGEE, per germline. The CDR3 contains 15 residues. V was cut by 0 bases and J by 8 bases, with 12 bases left in between. CDR3 loop: CASSVAAGSDSPLHF. The CDR3 nucleotides read TGTGCCAGCAGCGTAGCGGCAGGGTCAGATTCACCCCTCCACTTT.

A single count supports this clone. The chain links TRBV3-1 (or the pseudogene TRBV3-2) to TRBJ1-6, with 8 bases aligning to TRBD1. Germline loops: CDR1 LGHDT, CDR2 YNNKEL (reference sequence). This CDR3 region has 12 residues. V lost 2 bases, J lost 14 bases, and 2 bases stayed unmatched. CDR3 sequence reads: CASSQQGASLHF. In DNA, the CDR3 is TGTGCCAGCAGCCAACAGGGGGCATCCCTCCACTTT.

The chain employs TRBV15 and TRBJ2-3; TRBD2 matches at 10 bases. The germline CDR1 and CDR2 sequences are LNHNV and YYDKDF (reference sequence). This CDR3 spans 16 amino acids. The J segment lost 4 bases and the V segment lost 0 bases, leaving 4 bases of the junction unmatched. The CDR3 DNA is TGTGCCACCAGCAGAGATGGGCTAGCGGGAGCAGATACGCAGTATTTT. It is translated as CATSRDGLAGADTQYF.

The chain uses TRBV5-4 and TRBJ1-3, with D uncertain. The germline V and J ends were trimmed by 2 bases and 4 bases, with 4 bases remaining between them. Germline CDR1 reads SGHNT; CDR2 reads YYREEE (reference sequence). The CDR3 runs 12 residues. CDR3 region: CASSFPGNTIYF. CDR3 DNA sequence: TGTGCCAGCAGCTTCCCAGGAAACACCATATATTTT.

For the CDR3, the DNA is TGCGCCAGCAGCGCAGGGGGCGCGGCTGCGTTTAATTCACCCCTCCACTTT. It translates to CASSAGGAAAFNSPLHF. The rearrangement uses TRBV5-1 and TRBJ1-6, with 8 positions matching TRBD1. The CDR3 is made up of 17 amino acids. The junction had 12 bases not matched to a gene; V was cut back by 4 bases and J by 6 bases. The germline V gene encodes CDR1 SGHRS and CDR2 YFSETQ.

This rearrangement joins TRBV19 to TRBJ1-1; 7 bases align to TRBD1. The V gene's germline CDR1 is LNHDA and CDR2 SQIVND (reference sequence). This CDR3 region has 18 residues. With V trimmed by 6 bases and J by 3 bases, 19 bases remained unmatched. The CDR3 here is CASRPLEGDRERDTEAFF. Here the CDR3 DNA reads TGTGCCAGTAGACCGCTGGAAGGAGACAGGGAGCGAGACACTGAAGCTTTCTTT.

The chain carries TRBV2 and TRBJ2-1; 9 positions agree with TRBD2. The length of the CDR3 is 18 residues. Germline V gene lookup returns CDR1 SNHLY and CDR2 FYNNEI. The J segment lost 0 bases and the V segment lost 2 bases, leaving 8 bases of the junction unmatched. The CDR3 DNA is TGTGCCAGCAGTGAATCGGGACTAGCAGCACACTCCTACAATGAGCAGTTCTTC. This sequence encodes CASSESGLAAHSYNEQFF.

V and J are TRBV27 and TRBJ2-7, with D unclear. The CDR3 sequence is 13 residues long. Per the germline V gene, CDR1 is MNHEY and CDR2 is SMNVEV (reference sequence). V lost 0 bases to trimming and J lost 3 bases, with 6 bases between them. The CDR3 region is CASSLSPLYEQYF. Written as DNA, the CDR3 is TGTGCCAGCAGTTTATCTCCCCTCTACGAGCAGTACTTC.

This clone has more than one count but fewer than ten. The genes are TRBV20-1 and TRBJ2-7; the D is unclear. CDR3 length equals 10 residues. V lost 5 bases and J 7 bases, leaving 9 bases between the germline ends. Per germline, CDR1 DFQATT and CDR2 SNEGSKA (reference sequence). CDR3 amino acids: CSARKLEQYF. CDR3 in DNA: TGCAGTGCTCGTAAGCTAGAGCAGTACTTC.

The rearrangement joins TRBV2 to TRBJ2-1; TRBD2 matches at 11 bases. The CDR3 length is 14 residues. V shed 8 bases, J shed 7 bases, and the junction held 7 bases outside the gene matches. CDR1 and CDR2 from the germline V gene are SNHLY and FYNNEI. The CDR3 DNA reads TGTGCCAGCGGAGGGACTAGCGGACAAAATGAGCAGTTCTTC. Protein sequence: CASGGTSGQNEQFF. Full variable domain (remainder filled in from reference TRBV2 and TRBJ2-1): EPEVTQTPSHQVTQMGQEVILRCVPISNHLYFYWYRQILGQKVEFLVSFYNNEISEKSEIFDDQFSVERPDGSNFTLKIRSTKLEDSAMYFCASGGTSGQNEQFFGPGTRLTVL.

J is TRBJ1-2 and V is TRBV7-3, with TRBD1 matching 8 bases. CDR3 length: 14 residues. J was trimmed by 6 bases and V by 5 bases; bases with no gene match: 8. Germline CDR1 SGHTA, CDR2 FQGTGA. The CDR3: CASSQGQGTDGYTF. The CDR3 coding sequence is TGTGCCAGCAGCCAAGGACAGGGTACAGATGGCTACACCTTC.

The chain couples TRBV7-8 to TRBJ1-6; unclear D gene. The CDR3 is 15 amino acids. In germline, CDR1 is SGHVS, CDR2 FQNEAQ. V lost 2 bases and J lost 4, with 9 bases in between. The CDR3 sequence is CASSLSGLYNSPLHF. The CDR3 DNA is TGTGCCAGCAGCTTAAGCGGATTGTATAATTCACCCCTCCACTTT. Based on the CDR3 plus reference TRBV7-8 and TRBJ1-6, the full variable domain is GAGVSQSPRYKVAKRGQDVALRCDPISGHVSLFWYQQALGQGPEFLTYFQNEAQLDKSGLPSDRFFAERPEGSVSTLKIQRTQQEDSAVYLCASSLSGLYNSPLHFGNGTRLTVT.

As concerns this clone: The junction departs from the called germline gene at one end, perhaps through a read error. The chain has TRBV7-7 and TRBJ2-5; tentative D call: TRBD2 (6 bases). CDR3 size: 16 residues. Germline V gene data show CDR1 as SSHAT and CDR2 as FNYEAQ (reference sequence). The DNA for the CDR3 is TGTGCTAGCAGCTCCGAGATTGGAGGGCTGTTTGAGACCCAGTACTTC. This translates into CASSSEIGGLFETQYF.

This clone showed up just once. The rearrangement uses TRBV5-5 and TRBJ1-5; TRBD1 might be the D (5 bases). V lost 0 bases and J 0 bases, leaving 7 bases between the germline ends. The length of the CDR3 is 15 residues. Germline assignment: CDR1 SGHKS and CDR2 YYEKEE (reference sequence). Here the CDR3 DNA reads TGTGCCAGCAGCTTGGAGGGGAATAGCAATCAGCCCCAGCATTTT. This codes for CASSLEGNSNQPQHF.

This clone was observed once. The rearrangement uses TRBV7-3 and TRBJ2-3, with D perhaps matching TRBD2 (7 bases). This CDR3 is built from 14 residues. V gave up 2 bases and J gave up 3 bases, with 9 bases separating them. Germline values: CDR1 SGHTA, CDR2 FQGTGA. For the CDR3, the DNA is TGTGCCAGCAGCTTAGGGGGGGCGACAGATACGCAGTATTTT. As protein: CASSLGGATDTQYF.

The rearrangement links TRBV9 to TRBJ2-1; 8 bases fit TRBD2. V lost 0 bases and J lost 7; bases outside the gene matches: 6. The germline V gene encodes CDR1 SGDLS and CDR2 YYNGEE. The CDR3 has 15 residues. The CDR3 DNA is TGTGCCAGCAGCGTAGGAGCGGGAGTTGTTAATGAGCAGTTCTTC. Protein sequence: CASSVGAGVVNEQFF.